This T cell receptor (beta chain) is from a study of blood T cell repertoires in COVID-19. This clone was recorded once. Enrolment of Seattle patients took place during active infection, and they were followed longitudinally. Using immunoSEQ multiplex PCR, the repertoire was profiled, and TCRdb retains in-frame clones only, with some absent. The table records some 300,000 clones, over 80% of them present only once. The CDR3 spans 17 residues. Germline trimming cut 1 base from V and 5 bases from J; bases unmatched to any gene: 11. In germline, CDR1 is SGHKS, CDR2 YYEKEE (reference sequence). This chain connects TRBV5-5 to TRBJ2-7; 11 bases fit TRBD1. Specimen: peripheral blood. The source is a woman in her forties or fifties with COVID-19, enrolled during active disease. CDR3: CASSLNPGTGGTNEQYF. The CDR3 DNA sequence: TGTGCCAGCAGCTTGAATCCCGGGACAGGGGGAACCAACGAGCAGTACTTC.